The next 32 T cell receptor beta chains were all read from a single sample in a study of cytomegalovirus exposure and HLA in healthy donors. Amplification used 60 Vbeta primers and 13 Jbeta primers. Sequenced by immunoSEQ multiplex PCR; TCRdb stores in-frame clones only, minus some. This table has 200,000 or so clones, around 86% appearing once. The specimen was PBMCs. The receptors originated from a woman aged 50 to 60 in good health and CMV-seropositive.

The V and J genes are TRBV27 and TRBJ1-1, with TRBD1 matching over 7 bases. V trimming: 7 bases; J trimming: 1 base; junction bases outside the gene matches: 21. This CDR3 spans 19 amino acids. Per the germline V gene, CDR1 is MNHEY and CDR2 is SMNVEV (reference sequence). The CDR3 is CASTLTGQDYRRGNTEAFF. CDR3 DNA sequence: TGTGCCAGCACCCTGACCGGACAGGACTACAGGAGGGGGAACACTGAAGCTTTCTTT.

The chain couples TRBV7-2 to TRBJ2-3, with a possible D match to TRBD1 (6 bases). CDR1 is SGHTA, CDR2 FQGNSA, per germline. V dropped 5 bases and J dropped 2 bases, with 14 bases sitting between them. There are 15 residues in the CDR3. In DNA form, the CDR3 reads TGTGCCAGCAGCCCTGGGGGCGCCCTCACAGATACGCAGTATTTT. The encoded protein is CASSPGGALTDTQYF.

This sequence joins TRBV7-9 and TRBJ2-2, with no clear D. The CDR3 has 13 amino acids. V was cut by 0 bases and J by 4 bases, with 3 bases left in between. Germline V gene data show CDR1 as SEHNR and CDR2 as FQNEAQ (reference sequence). CDR3 protein: CASSLAATGELFF. In DNA form, the CDR3 reads TGTGCCAGCAGCTTAGCGGCCACCGGGGAGCTGTTTTTT.

This chain joins TRBV4-1 and TRBJ1-5; D is unresolved. V lost 1 base and J 1 base, leaving 11 bases between the germline ends. Germline V lookup: CDR1 MGHRA, CDR2 YSYEKL. The CDR3 is 16 amino acids. The CDR3: CASSQGGLGSNQPQHF. The CDR3 DNA sequence: TGCGCCAGCAGCCAAGGAGGACTCGGGAGCAATCAGCCCCAGCATTTT.

The V call is TRBV6-5, the J call TRBJ2-7, with TRBD1 matching over 12 bases. V lost 5 bases, J lost 2 bases, and 4 bases stayed unmatched. Germline V gives CDR1 MNHEY, CDR2 SVGAGI. The CDR3 has 15 amino acids. In DNA form, the CDR3 reads TGTGCCAGCAGTCTAGGGACAGGGGGCACCTACGAGCAGTACTTC. Encoded protein: CASSLGTGGTYEQYF.

V is TRBV7-6 and J is TRBJ2-1, with 11 bases identical to TRBD2. J was trimmed by 5 bases and V by 5 bases; bases with no gene match: 5. The CDR3 spans 15 residues. Germline CDR1 reads SGHVS; CDR2 reads FNYEAQ. The CDR3 sequence is CASSEGTSGNNEQFF. In DNA form, the CDR3 reads TGTGCCAGCAGCGAGGGGACTAGCGGTAACAATGAGCAGTTCTTC.

V is TRBV18 and J is TRBJ2-2; weak D call: TRBD1 (5 bases). The V and J ends lost 3 bases and 2 bases respectively, with 13 bases between them. CDR1 and CDR2 (germline): KGHSH, LQKENI. The CDR3 totals 16 residues. The CDR3, as DNA: TGTGCCAGCTCACCCCTAAGCCAGGGAAACACCGGGGAGCTGTTTTTT. Translated: CASSPLSQGNTGELFF.

This clone turned up a few times. The chain uses TRBV6-5 and TRBJ1-5; maybe TRBD1 (5 bases). The V end was cut by 4 bases, the J end by 4 bases, with 14 bases between. The germline V gene has CDR1 MNHEY and CDR2 SVGAGI. CDR3 length: 15 residues. DNA for the CDR3: TGTGCCAGCAGTTCCGCCGGGGGTGGGAATCAGCCCCAGCATTTT. Encoded protein: CASSSAGGGNQPQHF.

J is TRBJ2-7 and V is TRBV4-1, with TRBD1 identical over 9 bases. CDR3 size: 16 residues. Germline loops: CDR1 MGHRA, CDR2 YSYEKL. Unmatched junction bases numbered 7, after V lost 0 bases and J lost 4 bases. The CDR3 sequence is CASSQEGTGLRYEQYF. As DNA, the CDR3 is TGCGCCAGCAGCCAAGAGGGGACAGGGTTACGGTACGAGCAGTACTTC.

This clone showed up just a few times. The chain couples TRBV27 to TRBJ2-7; 9 nucleotides line up with TRBD1. CDR3 length equals 15 residues. Per the germline V gene, CDR1 is MNHEY and CDR2 is SMNVEV (reference sequence). The V segment lost 6 bases and the J segment 3 bases; nucleotides outside the gene matches: 9. The CDR3 nucleotides are TGTGCCAGCAGGCGCACAGGGGGCCACCTCTACGAGCAGTACTTC. Translation gives CASRRTGGHLYEQYF.

The rearrangement links TRBV9 to TRBJ2-1, with 7 bases that match TRBD2. This CDR3 spans 15 amino acids. From germline, CDR1 is SGDLS and CDR2 YYNGEE. V shed 3 bases, J shed 4 bases, and the junction held 7 bases outside the gene matches. CDR3 sequence reads: CASSATSPLYNEQFF. The CDR3 region has the DNA TGTGCCAGCAGCGCGACTAGCCCCCTTTACAATGAGCAGTTCTTC.

The gene calls are TRBV18 and TRBJ1-1, with 9 bases matching TRBD1. Losses at the gene ends were 5 bases for V and 1 base for J; bases not matched to a gene: 2. From germline, CDR1 is KGHSH and CDR2 LQKENI. The CDR3 consists of 14 residues. The CDR3 loop reads CASSMDRGNTEAFF. CDR3 nucleotide sequence: TGTGCCAGCTCAATGGACAGGGGGAACACTGAAGCTTTCTTT.

This chain joins TRBV18 and TRBJ1-2; a weak D match, TRBD1 (5 bases). V was shortened by 1 base and J by 1 base, with 7 bases between the two germline ends. CDR1 KGHSH and CDR2 LQKENI come from the germline V gene. This CDR3 comprises 14 residues. DNA of the CDR3: TGTGCCAGCTCACCACAGGGGATTAACTATGGCTACACCTTC. Protein: CASSPQGINYGYTF. The whole variable domain, filled in from reference TRBV18 and TRBJ1-2, reads NAGVMQNPRHLVRRRGQEARLRCSPMKGHSHVYWYRQLPEEGLKFMVYLQKENIIDESGMPKERFSAEFPKEGPSILRIQQVVRGDSAAYFCASSPQGINYGYTFGSGTRLTVV.

J is TRBJ2-3 and V is TRBV7-8; D uncertain. This CDR3 has 16 amino acids. V lost 0 bases and J 0 bases, leaving 10 bases between the germline ends. Germline lookup yields CDR1 SGHVS and CDR2 FQNEAQ. The CDR3 DNA sequence: TGTGCCAGCAGCTTAGCGTCCGTCTATAGCACAGATACGCAGTATTTT. It is translated as CASSLASVYSTDTQYF.

The chain links TRBV6-1 to TRBJ1-4; D is unresolved. CDR3 size: 13 residues. Germline CDR1 is MNHNS and CDR2 is SASEGT. The ends were cut back, 3 bases at V and 8 bases at J, with 10 bases in the middle. CDR3 protein: CASSENREEKLFF. The CDR3, as DNA: TGTGCCAGCAGTGAGAACCGGGAGGAAAAACTGTTTTTT.

The rearrangement joins TRBV10-3 to TRBJ1-2, with D possibly being TRBD1 (6 bases). Germline CDR1 reads ENHRY; CDR2 reads SYGVKD. The CDR3 is made up of 13 amino acids. The germline V and J ends were trimmed by 2 bases and 2 bases, with 6 bases remaining between them. The CDR3 nucleotides read TGTGCCATCAGTGAGACAGGGAACTATGGCTACACCTTC. This codes for CAISETGNYGYTF.

The rearrangement uses TRBV19 and TRBJ1-5; the match to TRBD1 covers 7 bases. Germline V CDR1 and CDR2: LNHDA, SQIVND (reference sequence). The length of the CDR3 is 15 residues. The V segment lost 5 bases and the J segment 0 bases; nucleotides outside the gene matches: 4. The CDR3 protein is CASSYAGGSNQPQHF. For the CDR3, the DNA is TGTGCCAGTAGTTATGCAGGGGGTAGCAATCAGCCCCAGCATTTT. The entire variable domain, with the rest obtained from reference TRBV19 and TRBJ1-5, is as follows: DGGITQSPKYLFRKEGQNVTLSCEQNLNHDAMYWYRQDPGQGLRLIYYSQIVNDFQKGDIAEGYSVSREKKESFPLTVTSAQKNPTAFYLCASSYAGGSNQPQHFGDGTRLSIL.

The chain has TRBV29-1 and TRBJ1-1; tentatively, D is TRBD1 (6 bases). V gave up 6 bases and J gave up 3 bases, with 14 bases separating them. Germline CDR1 is SQVTM and CDR2 is ANQGSEA. The CDR3 is 13 amino acids. The CDR3 sequence is CSVQDRRHTEAFF. Written as DNA, the CDR3 is TGCAGCGTCCAAGACAGGAGGCACACTGAAGCTTTCTTT.

The chain is built from TRBV6-5 and TRBJ2-7; D gene uncertain. This CDR3 has 11 residues. The V end lost 2 bases, the J end lost 7 bases, and 6 bases lay between the germline ends. Germline CDR1 and CDR2: MNHEY and SVGAGI. The CDR3 sequence: CASSYLREQYF. CDR3 bases: TGTGCCAGCAGTTACCTGCGGGAGCAGTACTTC.

The chain recombines TRBV10-3 with TRBJ2-2; 8 bases agree with TRBD2. The CDR3 totals 16 residues. With 3 bases clipped from V and 3 bases from J, the junction kept 6 bases outside the gene matches. From germline, CDR1 is ENHRY and CDR2 SYGVKD. The CDR3 loop reads CAISDLRGAHTGELFF. The CDR3, as DNA: TGTGCCATCAGTGATCTGCGGGGGGCCCACACCGGGGAGCTGTTTTTT.

The gene calls are TRBV27 and TRBJ1-5; TRBD1 matches 10 bases. Germline V gene data show CDR1 as MNHEY and CDR2 as SMNVEV (reference sequence). CDR3 length equals 18 residues. Trimming took 5 bases from V and 3 from J; bases not matched to a gene: 13. The CDR3 region is CASSPRQGASRYNQPQHF. The CDR3 DNA reads as TGTGCCAGCAGTCCCCGACAGGGGGCGAGTCGGTACAATCAGCCCCAGCATTTT.

A word on this clone: A junction boundary mismatches the germline segment, possibly from a read error. This chain links TRBV18 with TRBJ1-1; D not resolved. This CDR3 has 16 amino acids. The germline V gene has CDR1 KGHSH and CDR2 LQKENI. The CDR3 protein is CANSLTEGEGNTEAFF. In nucleotides, the CDR3 is TGTGCCAACTCACTAACGGAGGGAGAGGGGAACACTGAAGCTTTCTTT.

The chain carries TRBV14 and TRBJ2-5; TRBD2 is a possible D gene (5 bases). Trimming left V 2 bases short and J 0 bases short, with 10 bases between. Germline assignment: CDR1 SGHDN and CDR2 FVKESK. The CDR3 extends over 15 amino acids. The CDR3 region has the DNA TGTGCCAGCAGCCAAAAATGGGAGTACCAAGAGACCCAGTACTTC. It yields the protein CASSQKWEYQETQYF.

This clone was observed a handful of times. The chain recombines TRBV2 with TRBJ1-4; possible D gene TRBD1, 6 bases. The CDR3 contains 14 residues. From germline, CDR1 is SNHLY and CDR2 FYNNEI. Trimming took off 6 bases at V and 7 bases at J, with 15 bases between the two ends. The CDR3 protein is CASRNRDIREKLFF. The CDR3 nucleotides are TGTGCCAGCAGGAACCGGGACATTCGTGAAAAACTGTTTTTT.

The rearrangement joins TRBV11-2 to TRBJ2-7, with 8 bases aligning to TRBD1. This CDR3 has 13 residues. V lost 4 bases and J lost 9; bases outside the gene matches: 8. Per the germline V gene, CDR1 is SGHAT and CDR2 is FQNNGV. The CDR3 region is CASSSYRGLTQYF. As DNA, the CDR3 is TGTGCCAGCAGCTCATACAGGGGGTTGACGCAGTACTTC.

The V gene is TRBV5-1, the J gene TRBJ1-5; TRBD1 matches at 8 bases. V was pared by 4 bases and J by 6 bases, with 9 bases of the junction left unmatched. Germline V gives CDR1 SGHRS, CDR2 YFSETQ. The CDR3 length is 15 residues. The CDR3 DNA follows: TGCGCCAGCAGCATGACAGGGGATCGTGGTCAGCCCCAGCATTTT. Its protein product is CASSMTGDRGQPQHF.

V and J are TRBV7-2 and TRBJ2-1; 8 nucleotides agree with TRBD1. Per germline, CDR1 SGHTA and CDR2 FQGNSA. V trimming: 1 base; J trimming: 4 bases; junction bases outside the gene matches: 9. There are 17 residues in the CDR3. As DNA, the CDR3 is TGTGCCAGCAGCTTAGATCCCGGACAGGGAGGTTACAATGAGCAGTTCTTC. This encodes CASSLDPGQGGYNEQFF.

The V and J genes are TRBV7-9 and TRBJ1-1; tentatively, D is TRBD1 (6 bases). The CDR3 sequence is 12 residues long. Germline V gene data show CDR1 as SEHNR and CDR2 as FQNEAQ (reference sequence). The CDR3 reads CSPDRMNTEAFF. CDR3 bases: TGTTCCCCGGACAGAATGAACACTGAAGCTTTCTTT.

This chain joins TRBV4-3 and TRBJ2-1; 7 nucleotides align to TRBD1. Germline CDR1 reads LGHNA; CDR2 reads YSLEER. This CDR3 has 13 amino acids. V was pared by 1 base and J by 16 bases, with 10 bases of the junction left unmatched. CDR3: CASSQVPGQPGFF. The CDR3 nucleotides are TGCGCCAGCAGCCAAGTACCGGGACAGCCCGGATTCTTC.

The V and J genes are TRBV7-9 and TRBJ1-2; TRBD1 matches 9 bases. The CDR3 is 15 residues long. V gave up 3 bases and J gave up 3 bases; unmatched junction bases: 5. CDR1 and CDR2 from the germline V gene are SEHNR and FQNEAQ (reference sequence). As DNA, the CDR3 is TGTGCCAGCAGCTTGCACAGGGGGCTCTACTATGGCTACACCTTC. This sequence encodes CASSLHRGLYYGYTF. The full variable domain, in which reference TRBV7-9 and TRBJ1-2 provide the parts outside the CDR3, is DTGVSQNPRHKITKRGQNVTFRCDPISEHNRLYWYRQTLGQGPEFLTYFQNEAQLEKSRLLSDRFSAERPKGSFSTLEIQRTEQGDSAMYLCASSLHRGLYYGYTFGSGTRLTVV.

This chain's CDR3 is CASRLSGFTDTQYF. In nucleotides, the CDR3 is TGCGCCAGCAGACTTAGCGGCTTCACAGATACGCAGTATTTT. This sequence joins TRBV5-1 and TRBJ2-3, with a possible D match to TRBD2 (6 bases). Germline CDR1 is SGHRS and CDR2 is YFSETQ. V was cut by 5 bases and J by 2 bases, with 12 bases left in between. The CDR3 covers 14 residues.

A few counts support this clone. The chain uses TRBV5-1 and TRBJ1-1, with 9 positions matching TRBD1. The J segment lost 2 bases and the V segment lost 4 bases, leaving 9 bases of the junction unmatched. Germline V gives CDR1 SGHRS, CDR2 YFSETQ. The CDR3 has 16 residues. CDR3 DNA sequence: TGCGCCAGCAGCGTGGACAGGGGCCACGACAACACTGAAGCTTTCTTT. It codes for CASSVDRGHDNTEAFF.